This T cell receptor (beta chain) was sequenced in a study of blood T cells in healthy people across ages. Study-wide context: Template switching captured about one barcoded beta molecule per two T cells.

Study-level findings and limits: Significant beta diversity loss was already apparent by age roughly 40, declining roughly linearly. Both higher diversity and more naive CD4+ cells marked long-lived donors when set against aged donors.

A J-beta primer mix and a sample-barcoded 5' primer were used in a second PCR of roughly 6 to 11 cycles. Every cDNA molecule carried a tag from a template-switch adaptor bearing 12 random nucleotides. TCRdb processed the 5' RACE reads anew with MiXCR; each CDR3 protein has one entry. The sample includes hundreds of thousands of distinct CDR3 sequences, about 34% of them seen just once. As to this clonotype: No antigen is known for it.

This CDR3 is 15 amino acids long. Germline V gives CDR1 SQVTM, CDR2 ANQGSEA. V was pared by 4 bases and J by 4 bases, with 8 bases of the junction left unmatched. This TCR came from a man between 18 and 35 years old in good health. Source material: blood. The chain recombines TRBV29-1 with TRBJ2-1; 9 bases map to TRBD1. CDR3 sequence reads: CSVATWTGVYNEQFF. In DNA form, the CDR3 reads TGCAGCGTTGCCACGTGGACAGGGGTTTACAATGAGCAGTTCTTC.